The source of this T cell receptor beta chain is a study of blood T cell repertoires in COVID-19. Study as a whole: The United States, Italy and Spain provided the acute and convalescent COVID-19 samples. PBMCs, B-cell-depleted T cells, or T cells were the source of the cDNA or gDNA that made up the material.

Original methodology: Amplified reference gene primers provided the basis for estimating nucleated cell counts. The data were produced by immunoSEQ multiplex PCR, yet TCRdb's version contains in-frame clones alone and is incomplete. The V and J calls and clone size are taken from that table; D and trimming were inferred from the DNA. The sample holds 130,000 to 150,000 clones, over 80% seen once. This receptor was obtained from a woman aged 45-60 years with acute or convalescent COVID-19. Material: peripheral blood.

CDR3 coding DNA: TGTGCCAGCAGCCAGGGGACGATCCTGACAGGGCCTGCCCCTGAAGCTTTCTTT. Translated: CASSQGTILTGPAPEAFF. This chain links TRBV11-2 with TRBJ1-1, with 7 bases identical to TRBD1. Per the germline V gene, CDR1 is SGHAT and CDR2 is FQNNGV. The CDR3 spans 18 residues. J gave up 6 bases and V 5 bases, and 21 bases lay outside the gene matches.